This TCR beta chain appears in the sequencing data of a study of immune evolution from preneoplasia to lung adenocarcinoma. TCRdb keeps only in-frame clones here, not all; method: immunoSEQ multiplex PCR. The table shows 39,000 or so clones, with around 85% occurring only once. The V and J ends lost 3 bases and 0 bases respectively, with 8 bases between them. The CDR3 sequence is 15 residues long. Germline assignment: CDR1 SGHTA and CDR2 FQGNSA. The rearrangement uses TRBV7-2 and TRBJ2-2; tentatively, D is TRBD2 (5 bases). This TCR derives from a person in their sixties or seventies with lung adenocarcinoma. Sequencing was carried out using FFPE invasive lung adenocarcinoma tissue. The CDR3 reads CASSFTRPNTGELFF. Written as DNA, the CDR3 is TGTGCCAGCAGCTTTACTAGACCGAACACCGGGGAGCTGTTTTTT.